The 3 T cell receptor beta chains reported below all come from one sample, sequenced in a study of blood T cell repertoires in COVID-19. Measured with immunoSEQ multiplex PCR; TCRdb has only the in-frame clones, and not every one. The table lists fewer than 250,000 clones, roughly 83% of them singletons, with 3% to 3.5% in the top ten. Sequenced material: PBMCs or T cells enriched from blood (not recorded which). These receptors were collected from a woman aged 25-40 years who had recovered from COVID-19.

The chain combines TRBV3-1 (or the pseudogene TRBV3-2) with TRBJ2-3, with 8 bases matching TRBD1. The CDR3 consists of 13 residues. CDR1 and CDR2 (germline): LGHDT, YNNKEL (reference sequence). J gave up 6 bases and V 6 bases, and 5 bases lay outside the gene matches. The CDR3 DNA reads as TGTGCCAGCAGGACAGGGGTACAGGATACGCAGTATTTT. This translates into CASRTGVQDTQYF.

This chain uses TRBV11-2 with TRBJ2-1; D perhaps matches TRBD2 (5 bases). There are 16 residues in the CDR3. V shed 3 bases and J shed 2 bases, with 14 bases lying between them. Germline V gene sequence: CDR1 SGHAT, CDR2 FQNNGV. The CDR3 here is CASSLRRGMTYNEQFF. The CDR3 bases are TGTGCCAGCAGCTTGAGACGAGGGATGACCTACAATGAGCAGTTCTTC.

This chain connects TRBV7-3 to TRBJ2-2; 9 bases fit TRBD2. CDR3 length equals 16 residues. Germline CDR1 is SGHTA and CDR2 is FQGTGA. J lost 2 bases, V lost 3 bases, and 4 bases had no gene match. CDR3 loop: CASSFETSGNTGELFF. CDR3 coding DNA: TGTGCCAGCAGCTTTGAGACTAGCGGCAACACCGGGGAGCTGTTTTTT.